The clone carrying this T cell receptor (beta chain) was detected ten times or more. The data are from a study of early T cells in non-severe SARS-CoV-2 infection. Study summary: Sequenced material consisted of bulk RNA (from unsorted whole blood), and chains were unpaired.

Germline CDR1 and CDR2: SGDLS and YYNGEE. The CDR3 loop spans 16 amino acids. J was trimmed by 5 bases and V by 0 bases; bases with no gene match: 6. Unique molecular identifiers were attached to individual cDNA molecules. TCRdb re-analysed the 5' RACE reads in MiXCR, keeping a single row per CDR3 protein. The sample shows tens of thousands of distinct CDR3 sequences, under 15% of them seen only once. The sample comprised whole blood. This chain joins TRBV9 and TRBJ2-1, with TRBD1 matching 9 bases. The clonotype originates from an adult who was a healthcare worker with PCR-confirmed SARS-CoV-2 infection or an uninfected control (not recorded which). The CDR3 loop is CASSVVGTGTNNEQFF. The CDR3 DNA reads as TGTGCCAGCAGCGTAGTTGGGACAGGGACCAACAATGAGCAGTTCTTC.